These 24 T cell receptor beta chains originate from one sample sequenced in a study of blood T cell repertoires in COVID-19. Repertoires were generated with immunoSEQ multiplex PCR, while TCRdb's copy carries only in-frame clones and drops some. This sample has under 200,000 clones, with approximately 86% found just once. Sequenced: peripheral blood. The receptor set was obtained from a man between 60 and 75 years old who had recovered from COVID-19.

The gene calls are TRBV5-1 and TRBJ2-2, with 7 bases identical to TRBD1. The V segment lost 0 bases and the J segment 7 bases; nucleotides outside the gene matches: 6. The germline gives CDR1 SGHRS, CDR2 YFSETQ. The CDR3 totals 15 residues. CDR3 region: CASSLGQGVIGELFF. In DNA, the CDR3 is TGCGCCAGCAGCTTGGGTCAGGGGGTGATCGGGGAGCTGTTTTTT.

V is TRBV7-8 and J is TRBJ1-4; no reliable D call. The germline V gene encodes CDR1 SGHVS and CDR2 FQNEAQ. V was clipped by 8 bases and J by 8 bases, with 18 bases between them. The CDR3 is 14 amino acids. CDR3 coding DNA: TGTGCCAGCGCACCCGTCGAGACATCGGAAAAACTGTTTTTT. Translating it yields CASAPVETSEKLFF.

This chain connects TRBV7-3 to TRBJ1-1, with D possibly matching TRBD1 (5 bases). There are 13 residues in the CDR3. Looked up from germline, CDR1 is SGHTA and CDR2 is FQGTGA. Between the trimmed V and J ends, which lost 5 bases and 2 bases, there was a span of 9 bases. CDR3 in DNA: TGTGCCAGCAGCAACGACAGAAACACTGAAGCTTTCTTT. It codes for CASSNDRNTEAFF.

This chain connects TRBV5-8 to TRBJ2-7; D remains ambiguous. The CDR3 contains 13 residues. The V end was cut by 1 base, the J end by 4 bases, with 9 bases between. Germline V lookup: CDR1 SGHTS, CDR2 YDEGEE. The CDR3 bases are TGTGCCAGCAGCTTGAGTCCGACATACGAGCAGTACTTC. Translated: CASSLSPTYEQYF.

This chain connects TRBV11-2 to TRBJ1-5; a weak D match, TRBD1 (5 bases). V shed 5 bases and J shed 1 base, with 12 bases lying between them. Germline assignment: CDR1 SGHAT and CDR2 FQNNGV. This CDR3 has 15 amino acids. Written as DNA, the CDR3 is TGTGCCAGCAGCCTATTCCCAGGGAGCAATCAGCCCCAGCATTTT. This translates into CASSLFPGSNQPQHF.

V and J are TRBV7-2 and TRBJ2-3; D possibly corresponds to TRBD2 (5 bases). The CDR3 extends over 14 amino acids. CDR1 SGHTA and CDR2 FQGNSA come from the germline V gene. Trimming stripped 5 bases from V and 6 bases from J, with 15 bases between. The CDR3 region has the DNA TGTGCCAGCAGCCGGACTTGGGATACTGATACGCAGTATTTT. Translation: CASSRTWDTDTQYF.

CDR3 nucleotide sequence: TGTGCCAGCAGTGAACCGGGGGGGCCGAAGAATGAGCAGTTCTTC. Translating gives CASSEPGGPKNEQFF. This chain links TRBV6-1 with TRBJ2-1; 8 nucleotides line up with TRBD2. This CDR3 spans 15 amino acids. V lost 2 bases, J lost 7 bases, and 7 bases stayed unmatched. Germline CDR1 is MNHNS and CDR2 is SASEGT.

This chain joins TRBV7-2 and TRBJ2-7; 10 bases match TRBD1. The CDR3 loop spans 15 amino acids. CDR1 is SGHTA, CDR2 FQGNSA, per germline. The ends lost 4 bases at V and 2 bases at J; junction bases unmatched: 5. CDR3 nucleotides: TGTGCCAGCAGCTGGGTGGGACAGGGGACCTACGAGCAGTACTTC. This gives the protein CASSWVGQGTYEQYF.

V is TRBV9 and J is TRBJ1-1; TRBD1 matches 9 bases. J gave up 5 bases and V 3 bases, and 5 bases lay outside the gene matches. This CDR3 has 14 amino acids. Germline CDR1 is SGDLS and CDR2 is YYNGEE. CDR3 residues: CASSATDRGTEAFF. As DNA, the CDR3 is TGTGCCAGCAGCGCGACCGACAGGGGGACTGAAGCTTTCTTT.

This clone was seen once. The rearrangement uses TRBV29-1 and TRBJ1-2; 10 bases match TRBD1. The germline gives CDR1 SQVTM, CDR2 ANQGSEA. V gave up 7 bases and J gave up 7 bases; unmatched junction bases: 15. The CDR3 sequence is 15 residues long. The CDR3 sequence is CSGRISLDRGGGYTF. As DNA, the CDR3 is TGCAGCGGGCGAATTTCCTTGGACAGGGGGGGTGGCTACACCTTC.

The J gene is TRBJ2-3, the V gene TRBV11-1; TRBD1 matches at 7 bases. The CDR3 totals 16 residues. Germline loops: CDR1 SGHAT, CDR2 FQDESV (reference sequence). J gave up 0 bases and V 5 bases, and 8 bases lay outside the gene matches. The CDR3 DNA is TGTGCCAGCAGCCCCAGAGGGACAGAAAGCACAGATACGCAGTATTTT. Its translation: CASSPRGTESTDTQYF.

V is TRBV4-2 and J is TRBJ1-1, with TRBD1 identical over 8 bases. CDR3 size: 15 residues. Trimming at V came to 3 bases and at J to 5 bases, leaving 8 bases not matched to a gene. Looked up from germline, CDR1 is LGHNA and CDR2 is YNFKEQ. DNA for the CDR3: TGTGCCAGCAGCCAGGCGCCAGGGGGCGATACTGAAGCTTTCTTT. This translates into CASSQAPGGDTEAFF.

V gene TRBV2 combines with J gene TRBJ1-1, with D possibly being TRBD1 (6 bases). Germline CDR1 SNHLY, CDR2 FYNNEI. The CDR3 has 15 amino acids. V gave up 6 bases and J gave up 5 bases, with 19 bases separating them. CDR3 nucleotides: TGTGCCAGCAGGTACCTAGGGGGGGCGGGTACTGAAGCTTTCTTT. It specifies CASRYLGGAGTEAFF.

The DNA of the CDR3 is TGTGCCAGCAGCTCGACCGGGACTAACTACGAGCAGTACTTC. This gives the protein CASSSTGTNYEQYF. The rearrangement links TRBV5-4 to TRBJ2-7, with 7 bases that match TRBD2. Germline trimming cut 3 bases from V and 3 bases from J; bases unmatched to any gene: 6. This CDR3 spans 14 amino acids. Germline assignment: CDR1 SGHNT and CDR2 YYREEE (reference sequence).

The table lists this clone with a few counts. The gene calls are TRBV11-2 and TRBJ1-1; 10 positions match TRBD1. Germline CDR1 SGHAT, CDR2 FQNNGV. The CDR3 has 18 amino acids. J lost 1 base, V lost 2 bases, and 10 bases had no gene match. CDR3 sequence: CASSLLSATGGSNTEAFF. The CDR3 DNA reads TGTGCCAGCAGCTTACTTTCGGCGACAGGGGGCTCGAACACTGAAGCTTTCTTT.

The chain recombines TRBV19 with TRBJ2-2, with 9 nucleotides matching TRBD1. V was pared by 3 bases and J by 5 bases, with 7 bases of the junction left unmatched. This CDR3 region has 16 residues. CDR1 and CDR2 (germline): LNHDA, SQIVND (reference sequence). In nucleotides, the CDR3 is TGTGCCAGTAGTATCCGAGGACAGGGGAGAACCGGGGAGCTGTTTTTT. Translation gives CASSIRGQGRTGELFF. Combining the CDR3 with reference TRBV19 and TRBJ2-2 gives the whole variable domain DGGITQSPKYLFRKEGQNVTLSCEQNLNHDAMYWYRQDPGQGLRLIYYSQIVNDFQKGDIAEGYSVSREKKESFPLTVTSAQKNPTAFYLCASSIRGQGRTGELFFGEGSRLTVL.

The chain is built from TRBV7-9 and TRBJ1-2; tentative D call: TRBD1 (5 bases). This CDR3 has 13 residues. CDR1 is SEHNR and CDR2 is FQNEAQ in the germline V gene (reference sequence). Trimming shortened V by 7 bases and J by 0 bases, and 9 bases separated the two germline ends. DNA of the CDR3: TGTGCCAGCACCCAGGACACTAACTATGGCTACACCTTC. Translation gives CASTQDTNYGYTF.

The chain uses TRBV9 and TRBJ2-5; 12 bases are a match to TRBD1. Germline CDR1 SGDLS, CDR2 YYNGEE. The CDR3 consists of 15 residues. V lost 4 bases to trimming and J lost 4 bases; unmatched junction nucleotides: 5. The chain's CDR3 is CASSKGQGALETQYF. CDR3 DNA: TGTGCCAGCAGCAAGGGACAGGGGGCGTTAGAGACCCAGTACTTC.

The rearrangement joins TRBV5-1 to TRBJ2-3, with 10 bases matching TRBD2. The CDR3 extends over 17 amino acids. In germline, CDR1 is SGHRS, CDR2 YFSETQ. Trimming cost V 3 bases and J 5 bases; bases outside gene matches: 12. Here the CDR3 reads CASSSLASGGVRDTQYF. CDR3 in DNA: TGCGCCAGCAGCTCCCTAGCTAGCGGGGGCGTTCGAGATACGCAGTATTTT.

V gene TRBV7-3 combines with J gene TRBJ1-2; D not resolved. The length of the CDR3 is 15 residues. The V and J ends lost 2 bases and 10 bases respectively, with 20 bases between them. Germline V gives CDR1 SGHTA, CDR2 FQGTGA. CDR3 sequence: CASSLLGRPRPYYTF. The CDR3 DNA sequence: TGTGCCAGCAGCTTACTTGGCAGGCCGAGACCTTACTACACCTTC.

The chain couples TRBV29-1 to TRBJ2-5; 8 nucleotides match TRBD1. Trimming cost V 4 bases and J 5 bases; bases outside gene matches: 6. The germline CDR1 and CDR2 sequences are SQVTM and ANQGSEA. CDR3 size: 13 residues. CDR3: CSVGPRGRETQYF. In nucleotides, the CDR3 is TGCAGCGTTGGGCCCAGGGGGCGGGAGACCCAGTACTTC. Based on the CDR3 plus reference TRBV29-1 and TRBJ2-5, the full variable domain is SAVISQKPSRDICQRGTSLTIQCQVDSQVTMMFWYRQQPGQSLTLIATANQGSEATYESGFVIDKFPISRPNLTFSTLTVSNMSPEDSSIYLCSVGPRGRETQYFGPGTRLLVL.

The chain joins TRBV6-5 to TRBJ2-7; weak D call: TRBD2 (6 bases). Trimming removed 4 bases at V and 4 bases at J, with 17 bases between. This CDR3 is 15 amino acids long. The germline gives CDR1 MNHEY, CDR2 SVGAGI. The CDR3 sequence: CASSSPGTWPYEQYF. The CDR3 DNA reads as TGTGCCAGCAGTTCCCCCGGGACTTGGCCTTACGAGCAGTACTTC.

The chain carries TRBV5-1 and TRBJ2-2; 7 positions match TRBD1. Germline V gives CDR1 SGHRS, CDR2 YFSETQ. The CDR3 length is 15 residues. With 3 bases clipped from V and 6 bases from J, the junction kept 8 bases outside the gene matches. CDR3 sequence (DNA): TGCGCCAGCAGCTGGGGGACAGACTCACCCGGGGAGCTGTTTTTT. This gives the protein CASSWGTDSPGELFF.

The chain links TRBV2 to TRBJ2-2; 12 bases agree with TRBD2. Germline lookup yields CDR1 SNHLY and CDR2 FYNNEI. The CDR3 is 17 residues long. The junction had 6 bases not matched to a gene; V was cut back by 1 base and J by 6 bases. The CDR3 coding sequence is TGTGCCAGCAGTGAAGATGCCCTAGCGGGGGGGCCCGGGGAGCTGTTTTTT. Protein: CASSEDALAGGPGELFF.